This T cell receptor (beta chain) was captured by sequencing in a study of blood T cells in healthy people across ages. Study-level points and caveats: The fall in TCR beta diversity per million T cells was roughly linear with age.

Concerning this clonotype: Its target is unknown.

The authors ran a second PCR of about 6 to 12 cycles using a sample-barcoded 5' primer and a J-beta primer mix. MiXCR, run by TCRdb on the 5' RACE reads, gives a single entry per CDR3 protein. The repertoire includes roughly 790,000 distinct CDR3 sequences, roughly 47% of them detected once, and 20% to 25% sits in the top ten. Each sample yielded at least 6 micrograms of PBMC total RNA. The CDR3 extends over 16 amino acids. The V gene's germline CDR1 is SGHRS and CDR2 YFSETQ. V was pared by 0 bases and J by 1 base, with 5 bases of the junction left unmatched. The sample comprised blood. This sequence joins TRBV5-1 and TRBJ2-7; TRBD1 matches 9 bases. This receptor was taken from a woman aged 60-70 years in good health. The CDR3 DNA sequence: TGCGCCAGCAGCTTGGTATCGGACAGGGGTTCCTACGAGCAGTACTTC. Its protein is CASSLVSDRGSYEQYF. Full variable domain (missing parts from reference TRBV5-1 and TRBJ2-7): KAGVTQTPRYLIKTRGQQVTLSCSPISGHRSVSWYQQTPGQGLQFLFEYFSETQRNKGNFPGRFSGRQFSNSRSEMNVSTLELGDSALYLCASSLVSDRGSYEQYFGPGTRLTVT.